These 21 T cell receptor beta chains originate from one sample sequenced in a study of PD-1 blockade in classical Hodgkin lymphoma. Each patient's relapse followed autologous stem cell transplantation, and brentuximab vedotin exposure varied. TCRdb keeps only in-frame clones here, not all; method: immunoSEQ multiplex PCR. The repertoire has about 53,000 clones, roughly 80% of them found once; the top ten carry under 20%. The sample was peripheral blood mononuclear cells (PBMCs), taken at baseline. These receptors originate from a human donor with classical Hodgkin lymphoma.

The chain uses TRBV19 and TRBJ1-4; 10 nucleotides line up with TRBD1. CDR3 length: 13 residues. V was pared by 7 bases and J by 7 bases, with 3 bases of the junction left unmatched. From germline, CDR1 is LNHDA and CDR2 SQIVND (reference sequence). Here the CDR3 reads CASTGQGFEKLFF. The CDR3 nucleotides read TGTGCCAGTACGGGACAGGGGTTTGAAAAACTGTTTTTT. Looking up the rest from reference TRBV19 and TRBJ1-4 gives the full variable domain: DGGITQSPKYLFRKEGQNVTLSCEQNLNHDAMYWYRQDPGQGLRLIYYSQIVNDFQKGDIAEGYSVSREKKESFPLTVTSAQKNPTAFYLCASTGQGFEKLFFGSGTQLSVL.

This clone has a handful of counts. The chain combines TRBV27 with TRBJ1-1; 8 nucleotides agree with TRBD1. The length of the CDR3 is 14 residues. With V trimmed by 7 bases and J by 0 bases, 4 bases remained unmatched. Germline V gene data show CDR1 as MNHEY and CDR2 as SMNVEV (reference sequence). CDR3 DNA sequence: TGTGCCAGCACCTCGACAGGGGTGAACACTGAAGCTTTCTTT. Amino acids: CASTSTGVNTEAFF.

The V and J genes are TRBV10-3 and TRBJ2-3; tentatively, D is TRBD2 (5 bases). The germline V gene encodes CDR1 ENHRY and CDR2 SYGVKD. Trimming shortened V by 2 bases and J by 2 bases, and 14 bases separated the two germline ends. The CDR3 length is 16 residues. CDR3 loop: CAISEVAGGATDTQYF. The CDR3 nucleotides read TGTGCCATCAGTGAGGTAGCAGGAGGAGCCACAGATACGCAGTATTTT.

The rearrangement links TRBV7-9 to TRBJ1-1, with D uncertain. The CDR3 length is 12 residues. Trimming removed 4 bases from V and 6 bases from J, with 9 bases in between. Germline CDR1 and CDR2: SEHNR and FQNEAQ (reference sequence). DNA of the CDR3: TGTGCCAGCAGCTCCCCGTGGGCTGAAGCTTTCTTT. It encodes CASSSPWAEAFF.

The chain's CDR3 is CASSSGDTEKLFF. CDR3 in DNA: TGTGCCAGCAGCTCCGGGGACACTGAAAAACTGTTTTTT. The chain joins TRBV7-6 to TRBJ1-4, with D perhaps TRBD1 (6 bases). Trimming stripped 4 bases from V and 7 bases from J, with 10 bases between. This CDR3 has 13 amino acids. CDR1 SGHVS and CDR2 FNYEAQ come from the germline V gene.

The chain combines TRBV20-1 with TRBJ1-1; no firm D call. V was trimmed by 1 base and J by 1 base, leaving 1 base between them. The CDR3 sequence is 11 residues long. CDR1 is DFQATT, CDR2 SNEGSKA, per germline (reference sequence). The CDR3 DNA reads TGCAGTGCTAGAGGGAACACTGAAGCTTTCTTT. It specifies CSARGNTEAFF.

The rearrangement uses TRBV21-1 and TRBJ2-1; TRBD1, the table's D call, was not compared with the DNA. TRBV21-1 is termed a pseudogene. The length of the CDR3 is 20 residues. The chain's CDR3 is CASSKALILDSRQTYNEQFF. Here the CDR3 DNA reads TGTGCCAGCAGCAAAGCGCTTATATTGGACAGCCGACAAACCTACAATGAGCAGTTCTTC.

The J gene is TRBJ2-7, the V gene TRBV18; no firm D call. The germline V gene has CDR1 KGHSH and CDR2 LQKENI. The CDR3 totals 12 residues. V lost 6 bases to trimming and J lost 3 bases, with 9 bases between them. For the CDR3, the DNA is TGTGCCAGCTCCCAGGCCGACTACGAGCAGTACTTC. This encodes CASSQADYEQYF.

The J gene is TRBJ1-1, the V gene TRBV10-3, with D perhaps matching TRBD1 (5 bases). V shed 2 bases and J shed 1 base, with 11 bases lying between them. This CDR3 contains 15 residues. Germline lookup yields CDR1 ENHRY and CDR2 SYGVKD. This CDR3 is CAISEDPRGNTEAFF. CDR3 sequence (DNA): TGTGCCATCAGTGAGGACCCAAGGGGGAACACTGAAGCTTTCTTT.

This chain joins TRBV5-1 and TRBJ2-7; unclear D gene. CDR1 is SGHRS, CDR2 YFSETQ, per germline. This CDR3 comprises 14 residues. V was pared by 0 bases and J by 5 bases, with 12 bases between. The DNA for the CDR3 is TGCGCCAGCAGCTTGGCGGCCCCCCCCCACGAGCAGTACTTC. Translated, it gives CASSLAAPPHEQYF.

The J gene is TRBJ1-1, the V gene TRBV6-6; no clear D. V was shortened by 4 bases and J by 6 bases, with 12 bases between the two germline ends. The V gene's germline CDR1 is MNHNY and CDR2 SVGAGI (reference sequence). The CDR3 spans 13 residues. The CDR3 region has the DNA TGTGCCAGCAGTTTCCGGCAGGTCGCTGAAGCTTTCTTT. Protein sequence: CASSFRQVAEAFF.

This sequence joins TRBV14 and TRBJ2-1; the D gene is possibly TRBD1 (5 bases). Germline CDR1 reads SGHDN; CDR2 reads FVKESK. V was clipped by 4 bases and J by 7 bases, with 23 bases between them. There are 17 residues in the CDR3. CDR3 DNA sequence: TGTGCCAGCAGCCCCCTGACAGAGGAAAATTTTTGGAATGAGCAGTTCTTC. Residues: CASSPLTEENFWNEQFF.

The chain combines TRBV25-1 with TRBJ2-1; 7 bases are a match to TRBD1. CDR3 size: 15 residues. Germline lookup yields CDR1 MGHDK and CDR2 SYGVNS. The V and J ends lost 5 bases and 6 bases, in that order; junction bases with no gene match: 10. In DNA form, the CDR3 reads TGTGCCAGCAGTTCTGCCGGGACAGTAGGCAATGAGCAGTTCTTC. Amino acids: CASSSAGTVGNEQFF.

This chain joins TRBV30 and TRBJ2-3; D may be TRBD2 (8 bases). The germline CDR1 and CDR2 sequences are GTSNPN and SVGIG (reference sequence). With 4 bases removed from V and 0 bases from J, the gap between germline ends came to 23 bases. This CDR3 region has 18 residues. The CDR3: CAWKGAASGSTSTDTQYF. The DNA of the CDR3 is TGTGCCTGGAAGGGGGCTGCTAGCGGGTCGACTAGCACAGATACGCAGTATTTT.

This clone was observed a single time. The chain employs TRBV7-9 and TRBJ1-2, with unresolved D. This CDR3 contains 13 residues. Looked up from germline, CDR1 is SEHNR and CDR2 is FQNEAQ (reference sequence). V was clipped by 5 bases and J by 4 bases, with 11 bases between them. CDR3 DNA: TGTGCCAGCAGCCTAAGGTCCGGCTATGGCTACACCTTC. Protein sequence: CASSLRSGYGYTF. Full variable domain (remainder filled in from reference TRBV7-9 and TRBJ1-2): DTGVSQNPRHKITKRGQNVTFRCDPISEHNRLYWYRQTLGQGPEFLTYFQNEAQLEKSRLLSDRFSAERPKGSFSTLEIQRTEQGDSAMYLCASSLRSGYGYTFGSGTRLTVV.

The V gene is TRBV7-2, the J gene TRBJ1-6; D gene unclear. Deletions cut 1 base from V and 8 bases from J, with 6 bases between. CDR1 and CDR2 from the germline V gene are SGHTA and FQGNSA. The CDR3 has 13 amino acids. The CDR3 region is CASSLDRHSPLHF. The CDR3 DNA reads as TGTGCCAGCAGCTTAGATCGGCATTCACCCCTCCACTTT.

This clone was picked up one time. The chain is built from TRBV19 and TRBJ1-2; 7 bases are a match to TRBD1. The CDR3 covers 12 residues. V lost 8 bases, J lost 3 bases, and 3 bases stayed unmatched. Germline-derived CDR1 and CDR2 are LNHDA and SQIVND (reference sequence). CDR3 in DNA: TGTGCCAGTTCTCAGGGGGACTATGGCTACACCTTC. Translation gives CASSQGDYGYTF.

The V call is TRBV21-1, the J call TRBJ2-2; the table gives TRBD2 as D, unverified against the DNA. TRBV21-1 is described as a pseudogene. The CDR3 loop spans 15 amino acids. The CDR3 reads CASSKRETSIGELFF. In DNA, the CDR3 is TGTGCCAGCAGCAAAAGAGAGACTAGCATCGGGGAGCTGTTTTTT.

This clone has a handful of counts. The chain joins TRBV20-1 to TRBJ1-2; D remains unclear. The germline CDR1 and CDR2 sequences are DFQATT and SNEGSKA (reference sequence). The CDR3 spans 11 residues. V lost 5 bases and J lost 8, with 12 bases in between. CDR3 amino acids: CSAFTVIGYTF. In nucleotides, the CDR3 is TGCAGTGCTTTTACGGTGATAGGCTACACCTTC.

The chain couples TRBV12-5 to TRBJ2-6; 8 bases align to TRBD1. The ends lost 5 bases at V and 0 bases at J; junction bases unmatched: 9. Germline V gives CDR1 LGHNT, CDR2 FRNRAP. CDR3 length: 18 amino acids. The CDR3 reads CASGQRGTGYSGANVLTF. CDR3 DNA sequence: TGTGCTAGTGGTCAGAGGGGGACAGGATACTCTGGGGCCAACGTCCTGACTTTC.

A few counts support this clone. J is TRBJ1-5 and V is TRBV10-3, with D hard to call. CDR1 ENHRY and CDR2 SYGVKD come from the germline V gene. V was trimmed by 2 bases and J by 7 bases, leaving 9 bases between them. The CDR3 is made up of 13 amino acids. The CDR3 nucleotides read TGTGCCATCAGTGAGACCTATTCACAGCCCCAGCATTTT. Amino acid sequence: CAISETYSQPQHF.